This T cell receptor beta chain was found in a study of T cells of healthy individuals (dated by TCRdb to the late 2010s). Receptors were amplified or captured by 5' RACE. Sequencing was carried out with an Illumina MiSeq. TCRdb reprocessed the public reads (quality trimming at Q25 with fastp, clone calling with MiXCR) and kept in-frame beta chains. Each entry merges the rows of one CDR3 protein and shows their most common DNA and genes. A total of about 41,000 distinct CDR3 sequences appear in this sample, roughly 4.3% of them only once. Under 10% of the sample goes to the ten largest clones. CDR1 is given as DFQATT and CDR2 as SNEGSKA, both from the germline V gene (reference sequence). Its CDR3 holds 16 amino acids, cysteine through phenylalanine. The DNA shown is the 48-base CDR3, in frame from base 1. The V end loses 1 base and the J end loses 2 bases, and a stretch of 15 bases separates them.

A remark on this clonotype: What antigen it recognizes has not been identified. No clone much larger than this one lies a single base away; base qualities are absent.

The clonotype comes from a human donor in good health. The V gene is TRBV20-1 and the J gene is TRBJ1-5; TRBD1 could be the D gene, as 6 bases match. The nucleotides are TGCAGTGCTAGAGTCAGGGGCCAGCAAGGCAATCAGCCCCAGCATTTT. This codes for CSARVRGQQGNQPQHF.